What follows are 29 T cell receptor beta chains derived from one specimen sequenced in a study of beta chain features in type 1 diabetes (dated by TCRdb to between 2018 and 2020). The library was produced with the immunoSEQ multiplex PCR assay. The entire amount of isolated RNA was reverse transcribed using the High Capacity cDNA Reverse Transcription Kit, so the sequenced TCRB transcripts were expressed ones. The table comes from immuneACCESS by way of TCRdb, which keeps in-frame sequences with V and J called. Part of the clones is missing from these tables; in studies checked, under half for an unresolved V gene and the rest for unknown reasons. The sample data list some 360,000 clones, and roughly 9.8% of these were observed just once. About 0.64% of the sample is in the top ten clones. General findings and caveats noted by the study authors: A moderate but significant shortening of TCRB CDR3 length was observed in type 1 diabetes patients in all four CD4+ subsets.

Antigens of these TCRs are unknown. Specimen: central memory CD4+ T cells from blood. The source of these receptors is a man aged 25 to 40 with type 1 diabetes.

This clone was seen many times. Other nucleotide sequences in the sample specify the same CDR3. This sequence joins TRBV4-1 and TRBJ1-5; D uncertain. CDR3 length: 13 residues. Per the germline V gene, CDR1 is MGHRA and CDR2 is YSYEKL. The V gene lost 0 bases and the J gene lost 6 bases, with 6 bases spanning the gap. CDR3 nucleotides: TGCGCCAGCAGCCAAGATCGCGGTCAGCCCCAGCATTTT. This sequence encodes CASSQDRGQPQHF.

The genes are TRBV28 and TRBJ1-3; D is unclear. CDR1 MDHEN and CDR2 SYDVKM come from the germline V gene. The CDR3 has 13 residues. Trimming shortened V by 6 bases and J by 5 bases, and 11 bases separated the two germline ends. CDR3 region: CASSKELRNTIYF. DNA for the CDR3: TGTGCCAGCAGCAAAGAACTTAGAAACACCATATATTTT. Variable domain in full (rest from reference TRBV28 and TRBJ1-3): DVKVTQSSRYLVKRTGEKVFLECVQDMDHENMFWYRQDPGLGLRLIYFSYDVKMKEKGDIPEGYSVSREKKERFSLILESASTNQTSMYLCASSKELRNTIYFGEGSWLTVV.

V gene TRBV19 combines with J gene TRBJ2-5, with 10 bases fitting TRBD1. This CDR3 has 17 residues. Germline lookup yields CDR1 LNHDA and CDR2 SQIVND (reference sequence). Trimming took 5 bases from V and 1 from J; bases not matched to a gene: 10. The CDR3: CASSRGQGTTSQETQYF. CDR3 in DNA: TGTGCCAGTAGTCGGGGACAGGGGACGACCTCCCAAGAGACCCAGTACTTC.

This clone was observed many times. V and J are TRBV5-1 and TRBJ2-1; tentative D call: TRBD2 (5 bases). The ends were cut back, 9 bases at V and 7 bases at J, with 17 bases in the middle. This CDR3 is 13 amino acids long. The germline V gene has CDR1 SGHRS and CDR2 YFSETQ. The CDR3 DNA follows: TGCGCCACAGCCCCCCCGGGGTTAAATGAGCAGTTCTTC. Translated, it gives CATAPPGLNEQFF.

This clone was detected a few times. The chain recombines TRBV27 with TRBJ2-5; TRBD1 agrees at 9 bases. CDR3 size: 15 residues. V dropped 5 bases and J dropped 5; count of bases not matched to a gene: 9. Germline V lookup: CDR1 MNHEY, CDR2 SMNVEV (reference sequence). The CDR3 coding sequence is TGTGCCAGCAGTCCGGACAGGGGCCGTTGGGAGACCCAGTACTTC. It specifies CASSPDRGRWETQYF.

Of note for this clone: One junction end disagrees with the germline gene, perhaps due to a read error. This chain links TRBV2 with TRBJ2-1; D is perhaps TRBD2 (7 bases). Germline V gives CDR1 SNHLY, CDR2 FYNNEI. This CDR3 is 13 amino acids long. The CDR3: CASFEGDYHEQFF. The CDR3 DNA reads as TGTGCCAGTTTTGAGGGGGACTACCATGAGCAGTTCTTC. The entire variable domain, with the rest obtained from reference TRBV2 and TRBJ2-1, is as follows: EPEVTQTPSHQVTQMGQEVILRCVPISNHLYFYWYRQILGQKVEFLVSFYNNEISEKSEIFDDQFSVERPDGSNFTLKIRSTKLEDSAMYFCASFEGDYHEQFFGPGTRLTVL.

This clone was observed a handful of times. The chain has TRBV6-6 and TRBJ1-1, with TRBD1 as a possible D gene (6 bases). This CDR3 is 15 amino acids long. The V end lost 7 bases, the J end lost 7 bases, and 22 bases lay between the germline ends. Germline values: CDR1 MNHNY, CDR2 SVGAGI (reference sequence). CDR3 bases: TGTGCCAGCACCACCCCGCGGGCCGGACAGCTTGAAGCTTTCTTT. Translation gives CASTTPRAGQLEAFF.

This chain connects TRBV2 to TRBJ2-1, with D unresolved. Germline V gives CDR1 SNHLY, CDR2 FYNNEI. With 6 bases removed from V and 8 bases from J, the gap between germline ends came to 11 bases. This CDR3 comprises 12 residues. The CDR3 spells CASRNDGDEQFF. The CDR3 coding sequence is TGTGCCAGCAGAAACGACGGAGATGAGCAGTTCTTC.

About this clone: The sample has other DNA sequences that encode this CDR3 too. The rearrangement uses TRBV6-1 and TRBJ1-5; D not certain. Trimming removed 3 bases from V and 0 bases from J, with 9 bases in between. The CDR3 contains 15 residues. CDR1 and CDR2 from the germline V gene are MNHNS and SASEGT. Written as DNA, the CDR3 is TGTGCCAGCAGTGAGGCGGCCTATAGCAATCAGCCCCAGCATTTT. It codes for CASSEAAYSNQPQHF.

A few counts support this clone. The chain carries TRBV6-5 and TRBJ2-5; 7 bases line up with TRBD1. CDR3 length: 12 amino acids. Germline V CDR1 and CDR2: MNHEY, SVGAGI. V trimming: 5 bases; J trimming: 4 bases; junction bases outside the gene matches: 1. For the CDR3, the DNA is TGTGCCAGCAGTGGGGACAGAGAGACCCAGTACTTC. Protein sequence: CASSGDRETQYF.

In DNA form, the CDR3 reads TGTGCCAGCAGTCTAACGGTACCCAGAGGCGGCGAGCAGTACTTC. Its protein is CASSLTVPRGGEQYF. This chain connects TRBV6-6 to TRBJ2-7; no reliable D call. This CDR3 has 15 amino acids. V lost 5 bases and J 6 bases, leaving 20 bases between the germline ends. Germline values: CDR1 MNHNY, CDR2 SVGAGI (reference sequence).

A few counts support this clone. The chain uses TRBV11-2 and TRBJ2-7, with a tentative D call TRBD1 (6 bases). Trimming took off 5 bases at V and 1 base at J, with 18 bases between the two ends. The germline V gene encodes CDR1 SGHAT and CDR2 FQNNGV. The CDR3 has 16 residues. This CDR3 reads CASSQDSTGGSYEQYF. DNA of the CDR3: TGTGCCAGCAGCCAAGACTCGACAGGTGGTTCCTACGAGCAGTACTTC.

The sample holds a few counts of this clone. Other DNA sequences of this sample code for an identical CDR3. The rearrangement joins TRBV7-2 to TRBJ2-3; D is possibly TRBD2 (6 bases). The CDR3 sequence is 15 residues long. V was trimmed by 3 bases and J by 0 bases, leaving 10 bases between them. Germline CDR1 reads SGHTA; CDR2 reads FQGNSA. The CDR3 here is CASSLMGGSTDTQYF. The CDR3 DNA follows: TGTGCCAGCAGCTTGATGGGGGGTAGCACAGATACGCAGTATTTT.

In its sample, this clone was seen many times. The V gene is TRBV7-8, the J gene TRBJ1-3; D is undetermined. Germline-derived CDR1 and CDR2 are SGHVS and FQNEAQ. V was cut by 1 base and J by 4 bases, with 14 bases left in between. This CDR3 contains 16 residues. The CDR3 spells CASSLVVTSGGNTIYF. The CDR3 region has the DNA TGTGCCAGCAGCTTAGTCGTGACATCGGGAGGAAACACCATATATTTT.

This clone was observed a few times. The genes are TRBV9 and TRBJ1-5, with D tentatively TRBD1 (6 bases). V was cut by 0 bases and J by 6 bases, with 22 bases left in between. The length of the CDR3 is 18 residues. Germline V CDR1 and CDR2: SGDLS, YYNGEE. CDR3 residues: CASSVGEGGRDLGQPQHF. CDR3 DNA sequence: TGTGCCAGCAGCGTAGGAGAGGGGGGCAGGGATCTAGGTCAGCCCCAGCATTTT.

The rearrangement uses TRBV7-9 and TRBJ1-4; 7 nucleotides match TRBD1. CDR1 SEHNR and CDR2 FQNEAQ come from the germline V gene (reference sequence). CDR3 length: 14 amino acids. Trimming cost V 3 bases and J 4 bases; bases outside gene matches: 2. CDR3 bases: TGTGCCAGCAGCTTGGGACAGATTAATGAAAAACTGTTTTTT. Translation: CASSLGQINEKLFF.

This clone was seen a few times. The J gene is TRBJ2-2, the V gene TRBV5-4; D not resolved. Germline V gene data show CDR1 as SGHNT and CDR2 as YYREEE (reference sequence). V dropped 0 bases and J dropped 4 bases, with 13 bases sitting between them. The CDR3 covers 16 residues. The CDR3, as DNA: TGTGCCAGCAGCTTGGCCAGAGGTCTCAGCACCGGGGAGCTGTTTTTT. It translates to CASSLARGLSTGELFF.

V is TRBV5-4 and J is TRBJ2-2, with 8 positions matching TRBD2. The CDR3 covers 16 residues. CDR1 and CDR2 (germline): SGHNT, YYREEE (reference sequence). Trimming took 10 bases from V and 4 from J; bases not matched to a gene: 15. This CDR3 is CAVLQREKVITGELFF. As DNA, the CDR3 is TGTGCCGTGTTGCAGCGGGAGAAAGTAATCACCGGGGAGCTGTTTTTT.

This clone was seen more than once but under ten times. The chain couples TRBV28 to TRBJ2-5, with D perhaps assigned TRBD1 or TRBD2 (5 bases each). Germline V CDR1 and CDR2: MDHEN, SYDVKM. This CDR3 is built from 16 residues. The ends were cut back, 5 bases at V and 5 bases at J, with 21 bases in the middle. The CDR3 region is CASSPLNSGWRETQYF. CDR3 DNA: TGTGCCAGCAGTCCTTTAAACTCAGGGTGGAGGGAGACCCAGTACTTC. The whole variable domain, filled in from reference TRBV28 and TRBJ2-5, reads DVKVTQSSRYLVKRTGEKVFLECVQDMDHENMFWYRQDPGLGLRLIYFSYDVKMKEKGDIPEGYSVSREKKERFSLILESASTNQTSMYLCASSPLNSGWRETQYFGPGTRLLVL.

A few counts support this clone. J is TRBJ2-5 and V is TRBV7-2, with D tentatively TRBD2 (6 bases). The J call may be mistaken, given a closer DNA end match to TRBJ2-7. Germline V gene sequence: CDR1 SGHTA, CDR2 FQGNSA. The CDR3 is made up of 16 amino acids. CDR3 residues: CASSLGGSGISYEQYF. CDR3 nucleotides: TGTGCCAGCAGCTTAGGCGGTAGCGGTATCTCCTACGAGCAGTACTTC.

The chain is built from TRBV27 and TRBJ2-3, with TRBD2 identical over 7 bases. Germline CDR1 MNHEY, CDR2 SMNVEV (reference sequence). The CDR3 length is 14 residues. After removal of 6 bases from V and 1 base from J, the junction contained 4 bases not matched to a gene. DNA for the CDR3: TGTGCCAGCAGGCGGGAGAGAGGCACAGATACGCAGTATTTT. It yields the protein CASRRERGTDTQYF.

J is TRBJ2-7 and V is TRBV7-2; the D gene is possibly TRBD1 (6 bases). Germline-derived CDR1 and CDR2 are SGHTA and FQGNSA. There are 15 residues in the CDR3. V was cut by 6 bases and J by 2 bases, with 17 bases left in between. CDR3 sequence reads: CASSISRDTTYEQYF. The DNA for the CDR3 is TGTGCCAGCAGTATCTCTCGGGACACCACCTACGAGCAGTACTTC.

The V and J genes are TRBV7-2 and TRBJ2-6, with TRBD2 matching over 9 bases. J gave up 6 bases and V 3 bases, and 12 bases lay outside the gene matches. This CDR3 has 18 residues. Germline values: CDR1 SGHTA, CDR2 FQGNSA. CDR3 residues: CASSFRGLAPSSANVLTF. The CDR3 region has the DNA TGTGCCAGCAGCTTCCGAGGACTAGCGCCCTCTTCGGCCAACGTCCTGACTTTC.

The sample holds a few counts of this clone. The rearrangement uses TRBV5-1 and TRBJ1-6; D unresolved. Germline assignment: CDR1 SGHRS and CDR2 YFSETQ. This CDR3 is built from 15 residues. V lost 5 bases, J lost 2 bases, and 11 bases lay in between. CDR3 bases: TGCGCCAGCAGAGATGGGTTGGCCTATAATTCACCCCTCCACTTT. It encodes CASRDGLAYNSPLHF. The whole variable domain, filled in from reference TRBV5-1 and TRBJ1-6, reads KAGVTQTPRYLIKTRGQQVTLSCSPISGHRSVSWYQQTPGQGLQFLFEYFSETQRNKGNFPGRFSGRQFSNSRSEMNVSTLELGDSALYLCASRDGLAYNSPLHFGNGTRLTVT.

This chain uses TRBV6-1 with TRBJ2-7, with D perhaps TRBD2 (5 bases). This CDR3 comprises 11 residues. Germline V gene data show CDR1 as MNHNS and CDR2 as SASEGT. V was cut by 9 bases and J by 0 bases, with 6 bases left in between. The CDR3 here is CASRGSYEQYF. DNA for the CDR3: TGTGCCAGTCGGGGCTCCTACGAGCAGTACTTC.

Worth noting for this clone: The same CDR3 can be traced to other DNA sequences in this sample. The chain joins TRBV6-5 to TRBJ1-6, with D uncertain. Trimming removed 0 bases at V and 5 bases at J, with 8 bases between. The CDR3 runs 15 residues. Germline values: CDR1 MNHEY, CDR2 SVGAGI. The DNA for the CDR3 is TGTGCCAGCAGTTACTCAGGAGGCGATAATTCACCCCTCCACTTT. Its protein product is CASSYSGGDNSPLHF.

This clone occurred a few times. The chain has TRBV19 and TRBJ1-1; tentatively, D is TRBD1 (6 bases). Germline V gives CDR1 LNHDA, CDR2 SQIVND (reference sequence). Deletions cut 6 bases from V and 4 bases from J, with 12 bases between. This CDR3 has 13 amino acids. The CDR3 DNA follows: TGTGCCAGTAGCACACAGGGAGTCACTGAAGCTTTCTTT. Its translation: CASSTQGVTEAFF. The full variable domain, its missing parts supplied by reference TRBV19 and TRBJ1-1, is DGGITQSPKYLFRKEGQNVTLSCEQNLNHDAMYWYRQDPGQGLRLIYYSQIVNDFQKGDIAEGYSVSREKKESFPLTVTSAQKNPTAFYLCASSTQGVTEAFFGQGTRLTVV.

The rearrangement joins TRBV4-1 to TRBJ2-5; a weak D match, TRBD2 (5 bases). With 2 bases removed from V and 3 bases from J, the gap between germline ends came to 13 bases. Germline V gives CDR1 MGHRA, CDR2 YSYEKL. The CDR3 runs 15 residues. CDR3: CASSQLATEKETQYF. In DNA, the CDR3 is TGCGCCAGCAGCCAATTAGCGACGGAAAAAGAGACCCAGTACTTC.

This clone was counted a few times. The J gene is TRBJ2-7, the V gene TRBV6-1; the match to TRBD2 covers 8 bases. The germline V gene has CDR1 MNHNS and CDR2 SASEGT. J was trimmed by 5 bases and V by 6 bases; bases with no gene match: 9. The CDR3 consists of 14 residues. Here the CDR3 DNA reads TGTGCCAGCAGCCCCCCGGGAGGGCCCAACGAGCAGTACTTC. Translating it yields CASSPPGGPNEQYF.